Listed here are 23 T cell receptor beta chains from one sample, sequenced in a study of blood T cell repertoires in COVID-19. TCRdb's table, derived via immunoSEQ multiplex PCR, lists solely in-frame clones and lacks some. Among 250,000 to 350,000 clones listed, approximately 85% were seen once. Sample: PBMCs or T cells enriched from blood (not recorded which). These receptors all stem from a woman aged 25-40 years who had recovered from COVID-19.

The chain uses TRBV4-1 and TRBJ1-4; tentatively, D is TRBD1 (6 bases). Germline assignment: CDR1 MGHRA and CDR2 YSYEKL. This CDR3 spans 13 amino acids. V was cut by 1 base and J by 10 bases, with 10 bases left in between. CDR3 region: CASSQAGGRKLFF. The CDR3 DNA follows: TGCGCCAGCAGCCAAGCGGGGGGCCGAAAACTGTTTTTT.

V gene TRBV28 combines with J gene TRBJ2-3; 14 nucleotides align to TRBD2. Germline V gene sequence: CDR1 MDHEN, CDR2 SYDVKM. The CDR3 consists of 18 residues. V trimming: 2 bases; J trimming: 0 bases; junction bases outside the gene matches: 4. The CDR3 loop is CASSLPGLAGVSTDTQYF. The CDR3 nucleotides are TGTGCCAGCAGTTTACCGGGACTAGCGGGAGTAAGCACAGATACGCAGTATTTT.

This clone was counted a few times. This CDR3 is CASSLVGFRTQPQHF. For the CDR3, the DNA is TGTGCCAGCAGCTTAGTTGGCTTCCGTACTCAGCCCCAGCATTTT. The chain employs TRBV7-2 and TRBJ1-5; D unresolved. The V gene lost 1 base and the J gene lost 6 bases, with 13 bases spanning the gap. CDR3 length: 15 residues. Germline CDR1 reads SGHTA; CDR2 reads FQGNSA.

This chain joins TRBV7-9 and TRBJ1-5; possible D gene TRBD1, 5 bases. Trimming shortened V by 2 bases and J by 7 bases, and 9 bases separated the two germline ends. The CDR3 runs 13 residues. Germline V gives CDR1 SEHNR, CDR2 FQNEAQ (reference sequence). CDR3 loop: CASSLSGMQPQHF. The CDR3 DNA is TGTGCCAGCAGCTTATCAGGGATGCAGCCCCAGCATTTT.

V gene TRBV5-8 combines with J gene TRBJ2-3, with D unclear. The germline V gene has CDR1 SGHTS and CDR2 YDEGEE. The CDR3 loop spans 15 amino acids. V lost 2 bases and J 0 bases, leaving 10 bases between the germline ends. CDR3 sequence: CASSLALWSTDTQYF. CDR3 DNA sequence: TGTGCCAGCAGCTTAGCCCTTTGGAGCACAGATACGCAGTATTTT.

The CDR3 region is CASSSGLAYRKNEQFF. The CDR3 nucleotides are TGTGCCAGCAGCTCGGGACTAGCTTACAGGAAGAATGAGCAGTTCTTC. The chain links TRBV7-2 to TRBJ2-1, with 9 bases aligning to TRBD2. V shed 4 bases, J shed 7 bases, and the junction held 11 bases outside the gene matches. The CDR3 totals 16 residues. CDR1 is SGHTA, CDR2 FQGNSA, per germline. The variable domain in full, with the rest retrieved from reference TRBV7-2 and TRBJ2-1, is GAGVSQSPSNKVTEKGKDVELRCDPISGHTALYWYRQSLGQGLEFLIYFQGNSAPDKSGLPSDRFSAERTGGSVSTLTIQRTQQEDSAVYLCASSSGLAYRKNEQFFGPGTRLTVL.

The chain has TRBV27 and TRBJ2-7, with 8 bases that match TRBD2. The J segment lost 3 bases and the V segment lost 4 bases, leaving 2 bases of the junction unmatched. The CDR3 has 13 amino acids. Germline V gene lookup returns CDR1 MNHEY and CDR2 SMNVEV (reference sequence). The CDR3: CASSSGTSYEQYF. The CDR3 DNA is TGTGCCAGCAGTTCCGGGACTAGCTACGAGCAGTACTTC.

This sequence joins TRBV11-2 and TRBJ1-1; D is possibly TRBD1 (5 bases). The CDR3 spans 13 residues. The germline gives CDR1 SGHAT, CDR2 FQNNGV. Trimming took 5 bases from V and 5 from J, leaving 12 bases between them. Here the CDR3 reads CASSLSGGTEAFF. DNA of the CDR3: TGTGCCAGCAGCCTGTCCGGGGGAACTGAAGCTTTCTTT.

The chain carries TRBV20-1 and TRBJ2-5; D perhaps matches TRBD1 (6 bases). CDR1 is DFQATT and CDR2 is SNEGSKA in the germline V gene (reference sequence). The CDR3 has 13 residues. Trimming stripped 3 bases from V and 4 bases from J, with 12 bases between. The DNA of the CDR3 is TGCAGTGCTAGTCTGGGGGCCTCAGAGACCCAGTACTTC. Amino acids: CSASLGASETQYF.

This chain connects TRBV13 to TRBJ2-7; maybe TRBD1 (6 bases). V was shortened by 4 bases and J by 0 bases, with 10 bases between the two germline ends. Germline CDR1 is PRHDT and CDR2 is FYEKMQ (reference sequence). The CDR3 is 14 amino acids. CDR3 residues: CASSSRDISYEQYF. As DNA, the CDR3 is TGTGCCAGCAGCTCCCGGGACATCTCCTACGAGCAGTACTTC.

The chain is built from TRBV19 and TRBJ2-4; D is unclear. V lost 0 bases, J lost 6 bases, and 15 bases lay in between. Germline lookup yields CDR1 LNHDA and CDR2 SQIVND (reference sequence). The CDR3 has 16 residues. CDR3 sequence (DNA): TGTGCCAGTAGTATAGATTCGAGGCTACTTGGAAACATTCAGTACTTC. This codes for CASSIDSRLLGNIQYF.

V usage is TRBV2 and J usage is TRBJ1-5, with D possibly being TRBD1 (6 bases). Trimming took 2 bases from V and 5 from J, leaving 7 bases between them. This CDR3 has 13 amino acids. From germline, CDR1 is SNHLY and CDR2 FYNNEI. The chain's CDR3 is CASSESGDQPQHF. CDR3 bases: TGTGCCAGCAGTGAATCAGGGGATCAGCCCCAGCATTTT.

The chain employs TRBV29-1 and TRBJ2-7; 7 nucleotides agree with TRBD2. V shed 5 bases, J shed 1 base, and the junction held 2 bases outside the gene matches. Germline lookup yields CDR1 SQVTM and CDR2 ANQGSEA. The CDR3 covers 12 residues. The CDR3 loop reads CSVWGGSYEQYF. In nucleotides, the CDR3 is TGCAGCGTTTGGGGGGGGTCCTACGAGCAGTACTTC.

This chain connects TRBV14 to TRBJ2-7, with 7 bases that match TRBD2. The V segment lost 2 bases and the J segment 1 base; nucleotides outside the gene matches: 5. The CDR3 spans 15 residues. CDR1 and CDR2 (germline): SGHDN, FVKESK. The CDR3 region is CASSQKLAWSYEQYF. The CDR3 bases are TGTGCCAGCAGCCAAAAACTAGCGTGGTCCTACGAGCAGTACTTC.

This clone was seen just once. V usage is TRBV5-5 and J usage is TRBJ1-6; D gene ambiguous. Trimming shortened V by 3 bases and J by 3 bases, and 16 bases separated the two germline ends. Germline V gene data show CDR1 as SGHKS and CDR2 as YYEKEE (reference sequence). CDR3 length: 17 residues. The CDR3 loop reads CASSSPEAAHYNSPLHF. CDR3 nucleotide sequence: TGTGCCAGCAGCTCACCGGAGGCAGCACACTATAATTCACCCCTCCACTTT.

The chain uses TRBV15 and TRBJ1-3; 8 positions match TRBD1. The CDR3 spans 15 residues. The V gene's germline CDR1 is LNHNV and CDR2 YYDKDF (reference sequence). V lost 7 bases and J lost 1; bases outside the gene matches: 6. The CDR3 DNA reads TGTGCCACCACCACAGGGGGTCAGTCTGGAAACACCATATATTTT. Protein sequence: CATTTGGQSGNTIYF.

V usage is TRBV5-6 and J usage is TRBJ1-1; no clear D. The V gene lost 0 bases and the J gene lost 0 bases, with 6 bases spanning the gap. The germline gives CDR1 SGHDT, CDR2 YYEEEE. The length of the CDR3 is 14 residues. In DNA, the CDR3 is TGTGCCAGCAGCTTGGAGGGAGTGAACACTGAAGCTTTCTTT. This encodes CASSLEGVNTEAFF. The whole variable domain, remainder taken from reference TRBV5-6 and TRBJ1-1, is DAGVTQSPTHLIKTRGQQVTLRCSPKSGHDTVSWYQQALGQGPQFIFQYYEEEERQRGNFPDRFSGHQFPNYSSELNVNALLLGDSALYLCASSLEGVNTEAFFGQGTRLTVV.

This rearrangement joins TRBV15 to TRBJ1-2; D gene ambiguous. The CDR3 is made up of 13 amino acids. The germline CDR1 and CDR2 sequences are LNHNV and YYDKDF (reference sequence). V was shortened by 6 bases and J by 3 bases, with 11 bases between the two germline ends. CDR3 in amino acids: CATSSFSDYGYTF. CDR3 nucleotides: TGTGCCACCAGTTCCTTCAGTGACTATGGCTACACCTTC.

V and J are TRBV10-3 and TRBJ2-1; 10 nucleotides match TRBD2. The J segment lost 7 bases and the V segment lost 6 bases, leaving 6 bases of the junction unmatched. The CDR3 is 14 residues long. Germline CDR1 is ENHRY and CDR2 is SYGVKD. As DNA, the CDR3 is TGTGCCATCAGCTCGCCGGGACTAGCGAATGAGCAGTTCTTC. Translating it yields CAISSPGLANEQFF.

This chain joins TRBV19 and TRBJ1-5, with TRBD1 matching over 9 bases. CDR1 is LNHDA, CDR2 SQIVND, per germline (reference sequence). The CDR3 sequence is 14 residues long. The trim removed 7 bases at V and 4 bases at J, leaving 5 bases unmatched. The CDR3 sequence is CASKIQGANQPQHF. The CDR3 DNA follows: TGTGCCAGTAAGATACAGGGGGCGAATCAGCCCCAGCATTTT.

This rearrangement joins TRBV5-1 to TRBJ1-3, with TRBD1 identical over 10 bases. Germline V gene data show CDR1 as SGHRS and CDR2 as YFSETQ. V dropped 4 bases and J dropped 1; count of bases not matched to a gene: 5. This CDR3 spans 16 amino acids. CDR3: CASSLGDRGSGNTIYF. CDR3 DNA sequence: TGCGCCAGCAGCCTCGGGGACAGGGGTTCTGGAAACACCATATATTTT.

J is TRBJ2-7 and V is TRBV7-9; D unresolved. The CDR3 has 12 amino acids. Trimming cost V 1 base and J 6 bases, with 7 bases left between them. Germline CDR1 and CDR2: SEHNR and FQNEAQ (reference sequence). This CDR3 reads CASSLGWLEQYF. In DNA, the CDR3 is TGTGCCAGCAGCTTAGGGTGGCTCGAGCAGTACTTC.

The chain couples TRBV5-1 to TRBJ2-7; 7 bases align to TRBD2. The V and J ends lost 4 bases and 3 bases, in that order; junction bases with no gene match: 7. The CDR3 totals 14 residues. Per germline, CDR1 SGHRS and CDR2 YFSETQ. The CDR3 sequence is CASSGGGSLYEQYF. CDR3 in DNA: TGCGCCAGCAGCGGCGGCGGGAGCCTCTACGAGCAGTACTTC.